A single sample gave rise to the 13 T cell receptor beta chains below, sequenced in a study of cytomegalovirus exposure and HLA in healthy donors. The PCR had 60 Vbeta and 13 Jbeta primers. Clones were sequenced by immunoSEQ multiplex PCR, and TCRdb holds only the in-frame ones, with some missing. The sample data list about 67,000 clones. Sequenced: PBMCs. These receptors were taken from a boy aged 5-17 years in good health and CMV-seronegative.

The rearrangement joins TRBV6-4 to TRBJ2-7, with TRBD2 matching 11 bases. V lost 5 bases and J lost 2; bases outside the gene matches: 8. From germline, CDR1 is MRHNA and CDR2 SNTAGT. The CDR3 sequence is 16 residues long. The CDR3 region is CASSRTGTSGTYEQYF. The DNA of the CDR3 is TGTGCCAGCAGTCGAACCGGGACTAGCGGAACCTACGAGCAGTACTTC.

The gene calls are TRBV6-5 and TRBJ2-7; 7 nucleotides agree with TRBD1. Germline lookup yields CDR1 MNHEY and CDR2 SVGAGI. The junction had 7 bases not matched to a gene; V was cut back by 8 bases and J by 6 bases. The CDR3 covers 12 residues. The DNA of the CDR3 is TGTGCCAGCCAGGGGGTTTCCCTCGAGCAGTACTTC. It encodes CASQGVSLEQYF.

The chain joins TRBV9 to TRBJ2-1; D gene ambiguous. The CDR3 spans 11 residues. Looked up from germline, CDR1 is SGDLS and CDR2 is YYNGEE. The V end was cut by 3 bases, the J end by 10 bases, with 8 bases between. For the CDR3, the DNA is TGTGCCAGCAGCGGGGCCAAAGAGCAGTTCTTC. Translated: CASSGAKEQFF.

The gene calls are TRBV5-6 and TRBJ2-7; TRBD2 matches at 7 bases. Germline V gene sequence: CDR1 SGHDT, CDR2 YYEEEE. The CDR3 is 15 residues long. Losses at the gene ends were 4 bases for V and 3 bases for J; bases not matched to a gene: 10. The CDR3 region is CASSPISGPLYEQYF. Here the CDR3 DNA reads TGTGCCAGCAGCCCGATTAGCGGGCCACTCTACGAGCAGTACTTC.

CDR3 residues: CASSIGPMNTEAFF. CDR3 coding DNA: TGTGCCAGTAGTATTGGGCCTATGAACACTGAAGCTTTCTTT. The V call is TRBV19, the J call TRBJ1-1; D ambiguous. Germline CDR1 is LNHDA and CDR2 is SQIVND (reference sequence). V gave up 3 bases and J gave up 0 bases, with 8 bases separating them. The CDR3 loop spans 14 amino acids.

This chain links TRBV18 with TRBJ1-5, with TRBD1 as a possible D gene (5 bases). V was cut by 2 bases and J by 5 bases, with 13 bases left in between. Per germline, CDR1 KGHSH and CDR2 LQKENI. CDR3 length: 15 residues. For the CDR3, the DNA is TGTGCCAGCTCACCAGGTCCCAGGGAAGATCAGCCCCAGCATTTT. Translating it yields CASSPGPREDQPQHF.

This chain connects TRBV11-2 to TRBJ1-1; TRBD1 aligns across 12 bases. Germline V CDR1 and CDR2: SGHAT, FQNNGV. This CDR3 region has 14 residues. V was pared by 7 bases and J by 3 bases, with 3 bases of the junction left unmatched. CDR3 protein: CASTWDRGHTEAFF. The CDR3 region has the DNA TGTGCCAGCACTTGGGACAGGGGGCACACTGAAGCTTTCTTT.

The V and J genes are TRBV11-1 and TRBJ2-3; perhaps TRBD2 as D (6 bases). Germline V gives CDR1 SGHAT, CDR2 FQDESV (reference sequence). V lost 5 bases and J 1 base, leaving 25 bases between the germline ends. This CDR3 contains 19 residues. The chain's CDR3 is CASSLGRDGQPSRTDTQYF. DNA for the CDR3: TGTGCCAGCAGCCTCGGGCGGGACGGACAACCTAGCCGCACAGATACGCAGTATTTT. Using reference TRBV11-1 and TRBJ2-3 for the parts outside the CDR3, the full variable domain is EAEVAQSPRYKITEKSQAVAFWCDPISGHATLYWYRQILGQGPELLVQFQDESVVDDSQLPKDRFSAERLKGVDSTLKIQPAELGDSAMYLCASSLGRDGQPSRTDTQYFGPGTRLTVL.

The chain employs TRBV4-1 and TRBJ2-2; the D is unclear. The CDR3 loop spans 14 amino acids. Germline assignment: CDR1 MGHRA and CDR2 YSYEKL. V lost 1 base and J lost 5, with 8 bases in between. CDR3 DNA: TGCGCCAGCAGCCAAGTTCAGGTTACCGGGGAGCTGTTTTTT. This gives the protein CASSQVQVTGELFF.

The chain couples TRBV6-1 to TRBJ2-2; no clear D gene. This CDR3 is 15 amino acids long. V lost 0 bases and J lost 2, with 7 bases in between. The germline V gene encodes CDR1 MNHNS and CDR2 SASEGT. CDR3 sequence: CASSEAKHNTGELFF. CDR3 nucleotide sequence: TGTGCCAGCAGTGAAGCGAAACACAACACCGGGGAGCTGTTTTTT.

V and J are TRBV29-1 and TRBJ1-1; D uncertain. This CDR3 contains 13 residues. CDR1 and CDR2 (germline): SQVTM, ANQGSEA. Trimming took off 7 bases at V and 0 bases at J, with 12 bases between the two ends. CDR3 sequence (DNA): TGCAGCGCCGCCGTAGTCTTGAACACTGAAGCTTTCTTT. Translated, it gives CSAAVVLNTEAFF.

This chain's CDR3 is CASSLPAGELFF. The CDR3 DNA follows: TGTGCCAGCAGCCTCCCTGCCGGGGAGCTGTTTTTT. The chain couples TRBV9 to TRBJ2-2, with D uncertain. This CDR3 region has 12 residues. Germline V gene sequence: CDR1 SGDLS, CDR2 YYNGEE. The V gene lost 4 bases and the J gene lost 6 bases, with 7 bases spanning the gap.

V gene TRBV7-3 combines with J gene TRBJ2-3; 11 bases map to TRBD2. The length of the CDR3 is 16 residues. The germline V gene encodes CDR1 SGHTA and CDR2 FQGTGA. Trimming removed 2 bases from V and 1 base from J; junction bases left unmatched: 2. The DNA of the CDR3 is TGTGCCAGCAGCTTATCGGGACTAGCGGGCACAGATACGCAGTATTTT. The encoded protein is CASSLSGLAGTDTQYF.